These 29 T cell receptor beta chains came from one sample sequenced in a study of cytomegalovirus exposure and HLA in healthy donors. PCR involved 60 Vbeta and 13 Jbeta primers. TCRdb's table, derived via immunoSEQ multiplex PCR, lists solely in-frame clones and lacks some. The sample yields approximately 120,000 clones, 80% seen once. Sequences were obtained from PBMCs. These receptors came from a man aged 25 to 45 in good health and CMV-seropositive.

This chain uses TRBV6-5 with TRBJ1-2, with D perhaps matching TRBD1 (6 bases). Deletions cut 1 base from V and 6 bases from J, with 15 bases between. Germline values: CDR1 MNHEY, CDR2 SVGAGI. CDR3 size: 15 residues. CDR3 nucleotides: TGTGCCAGCAGTTACTACCCAGGGGTTCGTAATGGCTACACCTTC. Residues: CASSYYPGVRNGYTF.

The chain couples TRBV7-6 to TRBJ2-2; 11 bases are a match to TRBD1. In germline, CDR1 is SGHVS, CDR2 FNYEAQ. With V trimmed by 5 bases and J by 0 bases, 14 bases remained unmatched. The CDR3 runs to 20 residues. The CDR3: CASSHRTGGLILTNTGELFF. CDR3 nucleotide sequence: TGTGCCAGCAGCCATCGGACAGGGGGCCTCATCCTTACGAACACCGGGGAGCTGTTTTTT.

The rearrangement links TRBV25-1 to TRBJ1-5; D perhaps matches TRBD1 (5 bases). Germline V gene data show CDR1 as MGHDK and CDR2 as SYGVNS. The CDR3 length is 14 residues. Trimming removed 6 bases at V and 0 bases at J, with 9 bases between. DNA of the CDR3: TGTGCCAGCAGCCTGGGACTTAGCAATCAGCCCCAGCATTTT. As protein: CASSLGLSNQPQHF.

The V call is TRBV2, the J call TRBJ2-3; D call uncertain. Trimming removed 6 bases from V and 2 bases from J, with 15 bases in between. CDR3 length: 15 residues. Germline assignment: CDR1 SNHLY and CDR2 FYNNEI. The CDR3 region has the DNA TGTGCCAGCAGCGGGTTTGGCAGTCTCACAGATACGCAGTATTTT. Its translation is CASSGFGSLTDTQYF.

CDR3: CASRGLAVPLEQYF. For the CDR3, the DNA is TGTGCCAGCAGGGGACTAGCGGTGCCCCTCGAGCAGTACTTC. The rearrangement uses TRBV6-5 and TRBJ2-7, with TRBD2 matching 11 bases. The CDR3 loop spans 14 amino acids. J lost 6 bases, V lost 6 bases, and 7 bases had no gene match. Germline values: CDR1 MNHEY, CDR2 SVGAGI.

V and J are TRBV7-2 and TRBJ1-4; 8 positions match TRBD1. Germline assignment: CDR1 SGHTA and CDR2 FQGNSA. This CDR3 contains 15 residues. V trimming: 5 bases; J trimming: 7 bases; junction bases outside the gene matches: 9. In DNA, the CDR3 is TGTGCCAGCAGCAATGCCCGGACAGGGAGTGAAAAACTGTTTTTT. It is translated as CASSNARTGSEKLFF.

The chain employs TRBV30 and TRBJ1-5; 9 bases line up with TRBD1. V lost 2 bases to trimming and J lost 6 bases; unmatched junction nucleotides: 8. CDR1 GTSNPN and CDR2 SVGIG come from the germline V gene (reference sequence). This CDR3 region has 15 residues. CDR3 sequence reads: CAWSTRTGESQPQHF. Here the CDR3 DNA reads TGTGCCTGGAGTACACGGACAGGGGAAAGTCAGCCCCAGCATTTT. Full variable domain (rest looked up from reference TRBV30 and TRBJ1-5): SQTIHQWPATLVQPVGSPLSLECTVEGTSNPNLYWYRQAAGRGLQLLFYSVGIGQISSEVPQNLSASRPQDRQFILSSKKLLLSDSGFYLCAWSTRTGESQPQHFGDGTRLSIL.

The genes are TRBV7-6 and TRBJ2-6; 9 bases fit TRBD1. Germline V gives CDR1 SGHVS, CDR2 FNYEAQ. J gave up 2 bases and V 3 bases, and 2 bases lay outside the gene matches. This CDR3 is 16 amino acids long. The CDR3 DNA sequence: TGTGCCAGCAGCTTGGGGGACAGGGCTGGGGCCAACGTCCTGACTTTC. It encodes CASSLGDRAGANVLTF.

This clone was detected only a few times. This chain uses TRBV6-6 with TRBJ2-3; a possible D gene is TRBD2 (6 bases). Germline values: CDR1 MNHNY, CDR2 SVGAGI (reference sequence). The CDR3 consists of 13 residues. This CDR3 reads CAYAAGLWDTQYF. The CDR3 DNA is TGTGCTTATGCGGCGGGGCTTTGGGATACGCAGTATTTT.

CDR3 amino acids: CASSQTGDTEAFF. The CDR3 DNA sequence: TGTGCCAGCAGTCAAACAGGGGACACTGAAGCTTTCTTT. This chain connects TRBV6-6 to TRBJ1-1; the match to TRBD1 covers 7 bases. V lost 5 bases and J lost 3; bases outside the gene matches: 3. The CDR3 has 13 amino acids. Germline loops: CDR1 MNHNY, CDR2 SVGAGI (reference sequence).

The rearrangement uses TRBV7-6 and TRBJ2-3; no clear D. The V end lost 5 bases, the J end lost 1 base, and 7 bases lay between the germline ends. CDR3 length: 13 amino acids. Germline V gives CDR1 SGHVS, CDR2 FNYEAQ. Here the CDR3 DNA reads TGTGCCAGCAGCCCGCGAGGCACAGATACGCAGTATTTT. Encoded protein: CASSPRGTDTQYF.

CDR3 residues: CASSGHANTEAFF. In DNA, the CDR3 is TGTGCCAGCAGTGGACATGCGAACACTGAAGCTTTCTTT. This chain connects TRBV25-1 to TRBJ1-1; D gene uncertain. The germline V and J ends were trimmed by 4 bases and 1 base, with 7 bases remaining between them. The CDR3 contains 13 residues. Germline CDR1 MGHDK, CDR2 SYGVNS.

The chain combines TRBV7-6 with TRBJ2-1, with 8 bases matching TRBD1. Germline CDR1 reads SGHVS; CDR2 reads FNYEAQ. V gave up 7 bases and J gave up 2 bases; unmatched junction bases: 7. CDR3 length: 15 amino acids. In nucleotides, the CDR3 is TGTGCCAGCACCACAGGGGGGTCGACCTACAATGAGCAGTTCTTC. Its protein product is CASTTGGSTYNEQFF.

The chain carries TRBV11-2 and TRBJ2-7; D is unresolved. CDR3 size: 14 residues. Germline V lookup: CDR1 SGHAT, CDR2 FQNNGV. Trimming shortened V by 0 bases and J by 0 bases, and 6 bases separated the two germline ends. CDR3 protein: CASSLDHSSYEQYF. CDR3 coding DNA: TGTGCCAGCAGCTTAGATCATAGCTCCTACGAGCAGTACTTC.

CDR3 in amino acids: CASSLLGQGNTEAFF. The CDR3 coding sequence is TGTGCCAGCAGCTTGCTAGGACAGGGGAACACTGAAGCTTTCTTT. The rearrangement uses TRBV5-6 and TRBJ1-1, with TRBD1 identical over 8 bases. The germline V gene encodes CDR1 SGHDT and CDR2 YYEEEE. Trimming at V came to 1 base and at J to 1 base, leaving 3 bases not matched to a gene. This CDR3 is built from 15 residues.

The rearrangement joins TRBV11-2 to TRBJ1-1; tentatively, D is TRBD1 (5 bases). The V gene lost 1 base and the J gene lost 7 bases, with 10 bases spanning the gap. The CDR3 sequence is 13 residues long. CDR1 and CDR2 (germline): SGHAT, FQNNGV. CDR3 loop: CASSLGRDLEAFF. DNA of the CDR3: TGTGCCAGCAGCTTAGGCAGGGATCTTGAAGCTTTCTTT.

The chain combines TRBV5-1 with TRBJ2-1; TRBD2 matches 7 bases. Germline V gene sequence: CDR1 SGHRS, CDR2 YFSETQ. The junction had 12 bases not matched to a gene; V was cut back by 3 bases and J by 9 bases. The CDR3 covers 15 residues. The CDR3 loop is CASSSDGGMGREQFF. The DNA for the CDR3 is TGCGCCAGCAGCTCGGACGGGGGGATGGGCCGTGAGCAGTTCTTC.

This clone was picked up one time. CDR3 bases: TGTGCCAGCAGAGCGGCAGCGATCGGGGGCTACACCTTC. Translating it yields CASRAAAIGGYTF. The J gene is TRBJ1-2, the V gene TRBV28; D not resolved. The V gene's germline CDR1 is MDHEN and CDR2 SYDVKM. This CDR3 has 13 residues. Trimming took 6 bases from V and 8 from J, leaving 16 bases between them.

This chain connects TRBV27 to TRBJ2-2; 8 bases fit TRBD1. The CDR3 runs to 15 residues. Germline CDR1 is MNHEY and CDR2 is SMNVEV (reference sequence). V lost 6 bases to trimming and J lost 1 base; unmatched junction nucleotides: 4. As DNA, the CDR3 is TGTGCCAGCAGAGGCGACAGGGGGAACACCGGGGAGCTGTTTTTT. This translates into CASRGDRGNTGELFF.

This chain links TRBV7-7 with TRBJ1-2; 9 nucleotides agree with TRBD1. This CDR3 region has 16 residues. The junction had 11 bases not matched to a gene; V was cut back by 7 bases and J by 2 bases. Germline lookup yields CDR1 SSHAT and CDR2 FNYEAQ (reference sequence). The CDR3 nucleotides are TGTGCCAGCATCCTCCAGTCCGGGACAGGGAACTATGGCTACACCTTC. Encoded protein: CASILQSGTGNYGYTF.

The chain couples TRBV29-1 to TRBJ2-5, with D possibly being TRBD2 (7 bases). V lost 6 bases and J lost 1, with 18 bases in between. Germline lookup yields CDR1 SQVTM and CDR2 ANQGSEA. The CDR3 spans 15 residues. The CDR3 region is CSVRITGGRQETQYF. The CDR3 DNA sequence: TGCAGCGTCCGCATAACGGGGGGCCGCCAAGAGACCCAGTACTTC.

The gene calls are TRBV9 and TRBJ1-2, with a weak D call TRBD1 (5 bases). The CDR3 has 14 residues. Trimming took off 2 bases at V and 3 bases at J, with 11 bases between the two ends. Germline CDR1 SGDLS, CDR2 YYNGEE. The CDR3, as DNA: TGTGCCAGCAGCGTGGGGGGGAATCACTATGGCTACACCTTC. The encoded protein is CASSVGGNHYGYTF.

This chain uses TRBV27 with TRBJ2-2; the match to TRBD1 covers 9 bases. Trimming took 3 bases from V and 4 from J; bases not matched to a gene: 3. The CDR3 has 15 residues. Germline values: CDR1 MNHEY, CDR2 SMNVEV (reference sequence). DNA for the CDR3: TGTGCCAGCAGTTTCGGGACAGGGAGCACCGGGGAGCTGTTTTTT. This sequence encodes CASSFGTGSTGELFF.

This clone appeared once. The DNA for the CDR3 is TGTGCCAGCAGTTACACACTAAACACCGGGGAGCTGTTTTTT. Its protein product is CASSYTLNTGELFF. This chain links TRBV6-5 with TRBJ2-2; D call uncertain. V was shortened by 2 bases and J by 2 bases, with 6 bases between the two germline ends. The CDR3 contains 14 residues. CDR1 is MNHEY and CDR2 is SVGAGI in the germline V gene.

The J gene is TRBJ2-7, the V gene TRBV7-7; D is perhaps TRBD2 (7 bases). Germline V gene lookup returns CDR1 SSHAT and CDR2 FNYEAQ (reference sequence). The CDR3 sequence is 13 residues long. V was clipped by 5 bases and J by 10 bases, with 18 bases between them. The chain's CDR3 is CASSTGEGGGQYF. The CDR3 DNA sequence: TGTGCCAGCAGCACCGGGGAGGGCGGGGGCCAGTACTTC. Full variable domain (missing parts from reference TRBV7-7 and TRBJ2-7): GAGVSQSPRYKVTKRGQDVTLRCDPISSHATLYWYQQALGQGPEFLTYFNYEAQPDKSGLPSDRFSAERPEGSISTLTIQRTEQRDSAMYRCASSTGEGGGQYFGPGTRLTVT.

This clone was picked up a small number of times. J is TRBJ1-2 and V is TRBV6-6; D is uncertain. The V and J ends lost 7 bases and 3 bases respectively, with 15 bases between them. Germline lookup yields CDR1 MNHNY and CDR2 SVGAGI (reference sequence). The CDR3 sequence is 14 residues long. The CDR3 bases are TGTGCCAGCACCCAGGAAAGGCGGGACTATGGCTACACCTTC. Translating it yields CASTQERRDYGYTF.

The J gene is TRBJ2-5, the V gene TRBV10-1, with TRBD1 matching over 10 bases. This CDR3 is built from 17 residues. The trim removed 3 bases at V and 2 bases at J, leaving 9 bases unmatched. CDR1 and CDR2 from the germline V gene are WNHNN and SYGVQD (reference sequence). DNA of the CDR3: TGCGCCAGCAGTGAAGATGCTTCGGACAGGGGGCAAGAGACCCAGTACTTC. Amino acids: CASSEDASDRGQETQYF.

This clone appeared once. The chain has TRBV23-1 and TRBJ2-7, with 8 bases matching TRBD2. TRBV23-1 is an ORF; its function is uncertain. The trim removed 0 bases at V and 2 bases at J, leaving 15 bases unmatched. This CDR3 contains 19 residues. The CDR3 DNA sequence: TGCGCCAGCAGTCAATCAGCTCCGCCAGCGGGGGCACTTCCCTACGAGCAGTACTTC. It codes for CASSQSAPPAGALPYEQYF.

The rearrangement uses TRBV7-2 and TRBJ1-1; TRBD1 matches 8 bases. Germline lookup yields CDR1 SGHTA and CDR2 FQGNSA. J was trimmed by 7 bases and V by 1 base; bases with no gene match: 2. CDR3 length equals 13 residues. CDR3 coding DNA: TGTGCCAGCAGCTTAGGGACAGGGTTTGAAGCTTTCTTT. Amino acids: CASSLGTGFEAFF. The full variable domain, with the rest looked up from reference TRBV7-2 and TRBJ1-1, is GAGVSQSPSNKVTEKGKDVELRCDPISGHTALYWYRQSLGQGLEFLIYFQGNSAPDKSGLPSDRFSAERTGGSVSTLTIQRTQQEDSAVYLCASSLGTGFEAFFGQGTRLTVV.